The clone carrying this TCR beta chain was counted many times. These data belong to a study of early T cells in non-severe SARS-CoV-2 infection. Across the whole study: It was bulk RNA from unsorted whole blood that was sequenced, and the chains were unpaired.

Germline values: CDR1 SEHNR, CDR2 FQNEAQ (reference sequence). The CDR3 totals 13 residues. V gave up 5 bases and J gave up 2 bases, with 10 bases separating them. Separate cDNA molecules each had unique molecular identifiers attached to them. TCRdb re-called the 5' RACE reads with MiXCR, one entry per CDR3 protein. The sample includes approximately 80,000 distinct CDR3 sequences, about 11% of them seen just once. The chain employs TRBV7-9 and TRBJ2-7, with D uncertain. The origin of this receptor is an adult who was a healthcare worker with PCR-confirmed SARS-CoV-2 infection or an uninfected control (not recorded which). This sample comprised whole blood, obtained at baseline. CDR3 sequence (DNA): TGTGCCAGCAGCATCCTGACGGCCTACGAGCAGTACTTC. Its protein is CASSILTAYEQYF.